The sequence of this TCR beta chain was determined in a study of radiotherapy plus CTLA-4 blockade in lung cancer. The sample holds one count of this clone. Generated by immunoSEQ multiplex PCR, the TCRdb table keeps only in-frame clones and is missing some. The sample holds 70,000 to 90,000 clones, 78% seen once. CDR1 and CDR2 from the germline V gene are SGHTA and FQGTGA. The CDR3 length is 20 residues. V lost 0 bases, J lost 0 bases, and 9 bases stayed unmatched. This clonotype was obtained from a human donor with non-small cell lung cancer whose response to radiotherapy plus ipilimumab could not be evaluated. Some clones in this sample may be carry-over from other donors' samples. The sample consisted of peripheral blood, taken from a patient treated with radiotherapy plus ipilimumab. The chain links TRBV7-3 to TRBJ2-6; 9 positions match TRBD1. CDR3 loop: CASSLTAWGTGSSGANVLTF. The CDR3 DNA is TGTGCCAGCAGCTTAACGGCTTGGGGGACAGGGTCCTCTGGGGCCAACGTCCTGACTTTC.